The 9 T cell receptor beta chains in this list originate from one sample, sequenced in a study of CD8+ T cells in alopecia areata. Following extraction, RNA underwent reverse transcription to cDNA, which served as the sequencing template. Clones were read by immunoSEQ multiplex PCR, and TCRdb kept only the in-frame ones, dropping some. The data show around 190,000 clones, approximately 53% seen once. The sample was CD8+ T cells sorted from blood. The receptors come from a human donor in good health.

The J gene is TRBJ2-5, the V gene TRBV9; tentative D call: TRBD2 (6 bases). There are 16 residues in the CDR3. Trimming removed 3 bases from V and 8 bases from J, with 23 bases in between. Germline CDR1 is SGDLS and CDR2 is YYNGEE. The CDR3: CASSAHGAAGGETQYF. The CDR3 nucleotides are TGTGCCAGCAGCGCACATGGTGCCGCCGGGGGAGAAACCCAGTACTTC.

The J gene is TRBJ1-1, the V gene TRBV2, with no clear D. Looked up from germline, CDR1 is SNHLY and CDR2 is FYNNEI. The CDR3 contains 13 residues. V lost 3 bases, J lost 6 bases, and 11 bases lay in between. Here the CDR3 reads CASSEGFKAEAFF. DNA of the CDR3: TGTGCCAGCAGTGAGGGGTTTAAGGCTGAAGCTTTCTTT.

The chain recombines TRBV6-1 with TRBJ1-5; 7 bases match TRBD1. CDR1 and CDR2 (germline): MNHNS, SASEGT. The V segment lost 5 bases and the J segment 6 bases; nucleotides outside the gene matches: 7. This CDR3 contains 14 residues. CDR3 DNA sequence: TGTGCCAGCAGTACCGCAGGGGGTGGTCAGCCCCAGCATTTT. Protein product: CASSTAGGGQPQHF.

The chain uses TRBV10-2 and TRBJ2-6, with D possibly being TRBD1 (6 bases). CDR3 length: 16 amino acids. The V and J ends lost 6 bases and 1 base respectively, with 13 bases between them. Germline V gene sequence: CDR1 WSHSY, CDR2 SAAADI. In nucleotides, the CDR3 is TGCGCCAGCAGACCAGGGGAGTTTTCTGGGGCCAACGTCCTGACTTTC. Encoded protein: CASRPGEFSGANVLTF.

The chain carries TRBV6-1 and TRBJ1-2; D call uncertain. Germline V CDR1 and CDR2: MNHNS, SASEGT. The CDR3 runs to 14 residues. Trimming cost V 3 bases and J 2 bases, with 10 bases left between them. CDR3 bases: TGTGCCAGCAGTGACCATTGGGTAAACTATGGCTACACCTTC. Translated, it gives CASSDHWVNYGYTF.

The chain is built from TRBV6-5 and TRBJ2-7; TRBD1 matches 7 bases. Germline V lookup: CDR1 MNHEY, CDR2 SVGAGI. CDR3 size: 12 residues. J was trimmed by 6 bases and V by 6 bases; bases with no gene match: 5. The CDR3 DNA sequence: TGTGCCAGCAGCCCGACAGGGACCGAGCAGTACTTC. Its protein is CASSPTGTEQYF.

This rearrangement joins TRBV19 to TRBJ1-2, with D tentatively TRBD1 (6 bases). This CDR3 has 13 residues. Trimming took off 6 bases at V and 7 bases at J, with 15 bases between the two ends. Germline V gives CDR1 LNHDA, CDR2 SQIVND (reference sequence). The DNA of the CDR3 is TGTGCCAGTAGCGTCCGACAGGATGGTGGCTACACCTTC. Its protein product is CASSVRQDGGYTF.

This clone showed up just a few times. The chain couples TRBV18 to TRBJ2-1; D gene unclear. The germline V gene has CDR1 KGHSH and CDR2 LQKENI. The CDR3 contains 16 residues. V was cut by 0 bases and J by 4 bases, with 13 bases left in between. As DNA, the CDR3 is TGTGCCAGCTCACCACCGGACCGGACGGTATACAATGAGCAGTTCTTC. Protein product: CASSPPDRTVYNEQFF.

This clone was counted a few times. The chain is built from TRBV5-6 and TRBJ1-2, with 8 bases that match TRBD1. The CDR3 runs to 15 residues. J lost 3 bases, V lost 4 bases, and 8 bases had no gene match. Germline CDR1 is SGHDT and CDR2 is YYEEEE. CDR3: CASSPGQEAYYGYTF. The CDR3 DNA follows: TGTGCCAGCAGCCCGGGACAGGAGGCTTACTATGGCTACACCTTC. Drawing the rest from reference TRBV5-6 and TRBJ1-2, the complete variable domain is DAGVTQSPTHLIKTRGQQVTLRCSPKSGHDTVSWYQQALGQGPQFIFQYYEEEERQRGNFPDRFSGHQFPNYSSELNVNALLLGDSALYLCASSPGQEAYYGYTFGSGTRLTVV.